These T cell receptor beta chains were read from a single sample in a study of CD8 T cells in Susac syndrome. TCRdb reprocessed the immunoSEQ multiplex PCR reads via MiXCR and lists one record per CDR3 protein. The sample includes 180,000 or so distinct CDR3 sequences, 85% to 95% of them seen just once. Source material: CD4+ T cells from PBMCs. All receptors derive from a human donor with Susac syndrome. Each CDR3 is given with its conserved first and last residue. The D gene is left open where the match is weak. The listing skips clone size in some rows; elsewhere it reads once, few, many or a size class.

D: TRBD2
V: TRBV4-1
size: NA
J: TRBJ2-1
CDR3: CASSQTSGGYNEQFF
DNA: TGCGCCAGCAGCCAGACTAGCGGGGGGTACAATGAGCAGTTCTTC

D: TRBD1
V: TRBV13
size: NA
J: TRBJ2-7
CDR3: CASSLRDRVYEQYF
DNA: TGTGCCAGCAGCCTCCGGGACAGGGTGTACGAGCAGTACTTC

D: TRBD1
V: TRBV30
size: NA
J: TRBJ2-7
CDR3: CAWGPTGGSYEQYF
DNA: TGTGCCTGGGGGCCGACAGGGGGCTCCTACGAGCAGTACTTC

D: TRBD1
V: TRBV5-1
size: once
J: TRBJ1-1
CDR3: CASSAGTGGTEAFF
DNA: TGCGCCAGCAGTGCCGGGACAGGGGGCACTGAAGCTTTCTTT

D: TRBD2
V: TRBV10-3
size: NA
J: TRBJ2-7
CDR3: CAISGGTSGRLKLYEQYF
DNA: TGTGCCATCAGTGGAGGGACTAGCGGGAGGCTGAAGCTCTACGAGCAGTACTTC

D: NA
V: TRBV30
size: NA
J: TRBJ2-1
CDR3: CAWSLERSPYNEQFF
DNA: TGTGCCTGGAGTCTGGAGCGGAGTCCCTACAATGAGCAGTTCTTC

D: TRBD1
V: TRBV7-2
size: NA
J: TRBJ2-7
CDR3: CASSLVGTGTYEQYF
DNA: TGTGCCAGCAGCTTAGTCGGGACAGGGACCTACGAGCAGTACTTC

D: NA
V: TRBV6-2/TRBV6-3
size: NA
J: TRBJ2-1
CDR3: CASSYPNNEQFF
DNA: TGTGCCAGCAGTTACCCCAACAATGAGCAGTTCTTC

D: NA
V: TRBV6-2/TRBV6-3
size: NA
J: TRBJ2-1
CDR3: CASSPQFGNEQFF
DNA: TGTGCCAGCAGCCCTCAGTTCGGGAATGAGCAGTTCTTC

D: NA
V: TRBV27
size: NA
J: TRBJ2-7
CDR3: CASSPRTSTYEQYF
DNA: TGTGCCAGCAGTCCGAGGACAAGTACCTACGAGCAGTACTTC

D: NA
V: TRBV5-6
size: NA
J: TRBJ1-2
CDR3: CASSAIRPEWTF
DNA: TGTGCCAGCAGCGCTATTCGCCCAGAATGGACCTTC

D: NA
V: TRBV5-4
size: NA
J: TRBJ2-5
CDR3: CASSVETAQETQYF
DNA: TGTGCCAGCAGCGTAGAGACAGCGCAAGAGACCCAGTACTTC

D: TRBD1
V: TRBV28
size: NA
J: TRBJ1-2
CDR3: CASILGGQIYGYTF
DNA: TGTGCCAGCATCCTGGGGGGACAGATCTATGGCTACACCTTC

D: TRBD1
V: TRBV5-1
size: NA
J: TRBJ2-7
CDR3: CASSWGTGGVSSYEQYF
DNA: TGCGCCAGCAGCTGGGGGACAGGGGGAGTCTCGTCCTACGAGCAGTACTTC

D: TRBD1
V: TRBV7-9
size: NA
J: TRBJ1-4
CDR3: CASITWTGGSNEKLFF
DNA: TGTGCCAGCATAACTTGGACAGGAGGTTCTAATGAAAAACTGTTTTTT

D: TRBD1
V: TRBV29-1
size: NA
J: TRBJ2-7
CDR3: CSVRDRQSEQYF
DNA: TGCAGCGTAAGGGACAGACAGAGCGAGCAGTACTTC

D: NA
V: TRBV7-2
size: NA
J: TRBJ1-6
CDR3: CASSSSGQTNSPLHF
DNA: TGTGCCAGCAGCTCATCAGGTCAGACTAATTCACCCCTCCACTTT

D: NA
V: TRBV20-1
size: NA
J: TRBJ1-1
CDR3: CSARPRITSDTEAFF
DNA: TGCAGTGCTAGACCTCGCATCACAAGCGACACTGAAGCTTTCTTT

D: NA
V: TRBV25-1
size: NA
J: TRBJ2-7
CDR3: CASSDGTYEQYF
DNA: TGTGCCAGCAGTGACGGAACCTACGAGCAGTACTTC

D: NA
V: TRBV15
size: NA
J: TRBJ2-3
CDR3: CATSRDPSRRTDMQYF
DNA: TGTGCCACCAGCAGAGATCCTAGCCGTCGCACAGATATGCAGTATTTT

D: TRBD1
V: TRBV20-1
size: NA
J: TRBJ1-5
CDR3: CSARGPGTGKTSNQPQHF
DNA: TGCAGTGCTAGAGGCCCCGGGACAGGGAAAACCAGCAATCAGCCCCAGCATTTT

D: NA
V: TRBV29-1
size: once
J: TRBJ1-1
CDR3: CSVVPITPGTEAFF
DNA: TGCAGCGTTGTCCCCATCACGCCGGGCACTGAAGCTTTCTTT

D: NA
V: TRBV5-6
size: NA
J: TRBJ2-2
CDR3: CASSPTDRSNTGELFF
DNA: TGTGCCAGCAGCCCGACCGACAGGAGCAACACCGGGGAGCTGTTTTTT

D: TRBD1
V: TRBV28
size: NA
J: TRBJ1-1
CDR3: CASSKDRVNTEAFF
DNA: TGTGCCAGCAGCAAGGACAGGGTGAACACTGAAGCTTTCTTT

D: TRBD2
V: TRBV24-1
size: NA
J: TRBJ2-5
CDR3: CATSVGTSGTPKGTQYF
DNA: TGTGCCACCAGTGTCGGTACTAGCGGGACGCCCAAGGGAACCCAGTACTTC

D: TRBD1
V: TRBV15
size: NA
J: TRBJ1-2
CDR3: CATSRGQGASNYGYTF
DNA: TGTGCCACCAGCAGAGGACAGGGGGCATCCAACTATGGCTACACCTTC

D: NA
V: TRBV7-9
size: NA
J: TRBJ1-4
CDR3: CASSLGGQLLNEKLFF
DNA: TGTGCCAGCAGCTTAGGAGGACAGTTACTAAATGAAAAACTGTTTTTT

D: TRBD2
V: TRBV24-1
size: NA
J: TRBJ2-1
CDR3: CATQDGTNHEQFF
DNA: TGTGCCACGCAGGATGGGACTAACCATGAGCAGTTCTTC

D: NA
V: TRBV6-1
size: NA
J: TRBJ1-6
CDR3: CASSEADRTPLHF
DNA: TGTGCCAGCAGTGAAGCCGACCGGACACCCCTCCACTTT

D: NA
V: TRBV7-9
size: NA
J: TRBJ1-2
CDR3: CASSPTRRYNYGYTF
DNA: TGTGCCAGCAGCCCTACGCGGAGATACAACTATGGCTACACCTTC

D: TRBD2
V: TRBV3-1
size: NA
J: TRBJ2-1
CDR3: CASSPGTSPRNEQFF
DNA: TGTGCCAGCAGCCCAGGGACTAGCCCTCGCAATGAGCAGTTCTTC

D: TRBD1
V: TRBV28
size: NA
J: TRBJ1-5
CDR3: CASSPSTGGFSNQPQHF
DNA: TGTGCCAGCAGTCCCTCAACAGGGGGCTTTAGCAATCAGCCCCAGCATTTT

D: NA
V: TRBV30
size: once
J: TRBJ1-3
CDR3: CAWHNDRSSGNTIYF
DNA: TGTGCCTGGCACAACGACAGAAGCTCTGGAAACACCATATATTTT

D: TRBD1
V: TRBV3-1
size: NA
J: TRBJ1-1
CDR3: CASSQVQGDTEAFF
DNA: TGTGCCAGCAGCCAAGTTCAGGGGGACACTGAAGCTTTCTTT

D: TRBD1
V: TRBV13
size: NA
J: TRBJ2-7
CDR3: CASSFWRQGVSYEQYF
DNA: TGTGCCAGCAGCTTTTGGCGGCAGGGGGTTTCCTACGAGCAGTACTTC

D: TRBD2
V: TRBV20-1
size: few
J: TRBJ2-1
CDR3: CSAENPGLAGSEQFF
DNA: TGCAGTGCTGAGAATCCGGGACTAGCGGGATCTGAGCAGTTTTTC

D: NA
V: TRBV20-1
size: NA
J: TRBJ2-3
CDR3: CSAGARVSTDTQYF
DNA: TGCAGTGCCGGCGCGCGGGTTAGCACAGATACGCAGTATTTT

D: TRBD1
V: TRBV27
size: NA
J: TRBJ1-2
CDR3: CASSDRVNYGYTF
DNA: TGTGCCAGCAGCGACAGGGTGAACTATGGCTACACCTTC

D: NA
V: TRBV7-8
size: NA
J: TRBJ2-1
CDR3: CASSPLRRPPSSYNEQFF
DNA: TGTGCCAGCAGCCCCTTGAGGAGGCCGCCCAGCTCCTACAATGAGCAGTTCTTC

D: NA
V: TRBV15
size: NA
J: TRBJ1-2
CDR3: CATSRGLQVVAF
DNA: TGTGCCACCAGCAGGGGCTTACAGGTCGTCGCCTTC

D: TRBD2
V: TRBV3-1
size: NA
J: TRBJ2-7
CDR3: CASSQRTSGNYEQYF
DNA: TGTGCCAGCAGCCAGAGGACTAGCGGAAACTACGAGCAGTACTTC

D: TRBD2
V: TRBV28
size: NA
J: TRBJ2-1
CDR3: CASSAPSGRTYNEQFF
DNA: TGTGCCAGCAGTGCACCTAGCGGGAGGACGTACAATGAGCAGTTCTTC

D: NA
V: TRBV19
size: NA
J: TRBJ1-5
CDR3: CASSIRTAEPQHF
DNA: TGTGCCAGTAGCATTCGGACGGCGGAGCCCCAGCATTTT

D: TRBD1
V: TRBV13
size: NA
J: TRBJ2-7
CDR3: CASSPWTGKVYEQYF
DNA: TGTGCCAGCAGCCCCTGGACAGGGAAGGTCTACGAGCAGTACTTC

D: NA
V: TRBV20-1
size: NA
J: TRBJ2-1
CDR3: CSALTSYGGHNEQFF
DNA: TGCAGTGCCCTGACTAGCTATGGGGGCCACAATGAGCAGTTCTTC

D: NA
V: TRBV7-9
size: few
J: TRBJ1-5
CDR3: CASSWGDQPQHF
DNA: TGTGCCAGCAGTTGGGGGGATCAGCCCCAGCATTTT

D: TRBD1
V: TRBV5-4
size: NA
J: TRBJ1-1
CDR3: CASSRTWTGKGNTEAFF
DNA: TGTGCCAGCAGCCGAACCTGGACAGGGAAGGGTAACACTGAAGCTTTCTTT

D: TRBD2
V: TRBV20-1
size: NA
J: TRBJ2-3
CDR3: CSAKGLAGSDTQYF
DNA: TGCAGTGCTAAGGGACTAGCGGGTTCGGATACGCAGTATTTT

D: NA
V: TRBV19
size: NA
J: TRBJ1-1
CDR3: CASIVLRDTEAFF
DNA: TGTGCCAGTATAGTCCTCAGGGACACTGAAGCTTTCTTT

D: TRBD2
V: TRBV28
size: NA
J: TRBJ2-7
CDR3: CASSFPLAGGGLEQYF
DNA: TGTGCCAGCAGTTTCCCCCTAGCGGGAGGCGGGTTGGAGCAGTACTTC

D: NA
V: TRBV5-1
size: once
J: TRBJ2-1
CDR3: CASSLERREVDEQFF
DNA: TGCGCCAGCAGCTTGGAACGGAGGGAGGTAGATGAGCAGTTCTTC